This TCR beta chain was sequenced in a study of identical twins. Broader study findings: Not following the same donors, the study drew its conclusions from cross-sectional statistical analysis.

As concerns this clonotype: Its antigen remains unknown.

Each CDR3 protein gets one entry after TCRdb re-called the 5' RACE reads with MiXCR. Found here are under 900,000 distinct CDR3 sequences, over 15% of them singletons; the top ten hold about an eighth. The V gene lost 0 bases and the J gene lost 4 bases, with 12 bases spanning the gap. Germline CDR1 reads SEHNR; CDR2 reads FQNEAQ (reference sequence). This CDR3 has 15 residues. The sample also formed part of further work on T cells expressing NK-cell markers.

The TCR originated in a woman younger than 35 in good health. The rearrangement uses TRBV7-9 and TRBJ2-5; D perhaps matches TRBD2 (7 bases). Sequenced input: PBMCs. In DNA form, the CDR3 reads TGTGCCAGCAGCTTAGCGCTGAGGGGGGGAGAGACCCAGTACTTC. Translating it yields CASSLALRGGETQYF.